The 7 T cell receptor beta chains listed next were all sequenced from one sample in a study of beta chain features in type 1 diabetes. Points from the study as a whole: In all four CD4+ subsets, TCRB CDR3 length was significantly, moderately reduced in type 1 diabetes.

The study reverse transcribed the entire isolated RNA, so it sequenced expressed TCRB transcripts. The method was immunoSEQ multiplex PCR; TCRdb's version includes in-frame clones alone and lacks a portion of them. The repertoire has a few hundred thousand clones, less than 30% of them found once; the top ten carry around 0.012%. Antigens for these TCRs are unknown. Source material: naive CD4+ T cells from blood. The receptors shown here come from a woman under 40 with type 1 diabetes.

The chain carries TRBV25-1 and TRBJ2-7, with D perhaps matching TRBD1 (5 bases). V was pared by 2 bases and J by 3 bases, with 5 bases between. This CDR3 is built from 12 residues. Germline V gives CDR1 MGHDK, CDR2 SYGVNS. The CDR3 sequence is CASSEQGYEQYF. The DNA for the CDR3 is TGTGCCAGCAGTGAACAGGGCTACGAGCAGTACTTC.

V gene TRBV29-1 combines with J gene TRBJ2-1, with 12 bases that match TRBD2. The CDR3 length is 18 residues. The trim removed 6 bases at V and 9 bases at J, leaving 21 bases unmatched. Germline values: CDR1 SQVTM, CDR2 ANQGSEA. The DNA of the CDR3 is TGCAGCGTACGTCTGACTAGCGGGAGTCTCCGAGGGGGAAGTGAGCAGTTCTTC. This gives the protein CSVRLTSGSLRGGSEQFF.

This clone was seen more than once but under ten times. The chain is built from TRBV5-1 and TRBJ2-1; D unclear. V lost 9 bases, J lost 12 bases, and 13 bases lay in between. The CDR3 loop spans 10 amino acids. Germline V gene data show CDR1 as SGHRS and CDR2 as YFSETQ. CDR3 nucleotide sequence: TGCGCCATCACTGGTCTCGGGCAGTTCTTC. Its protein product is CAITGLGQFF.

This chain joins TRBV18 and TRBJ1-2; TRBD1 aligns across 8 bases. The germline V gene encodes CDR1 KGHSH and CDR2 LQKENI. This CDR3 is built from 15 residues. V lost 3 bases and J lost 8; bases outside the gene matches: 11. The CDR3 region is CASSPGQDRAEGYTF. In nucleotides, the CDR3 is TGTGCCAGCTCACCCGGTCAGGACAGGGCGGAGGGCTACACCTTC.

This clone showed up just a few times. The chain combines TRBV10-3 with TRBJ2-7, with TRBD1 matching over 8 bases. The V segment lost 10 bases and the J segment 3 bases; nucleotides outside the gene matches: 8. The length of the CDR3 is 13 residues. CDR1 and CDR2 (germline): ENHRY, SYGVKD. DNA for the CDR3: TGTGCCAGCCGGGACAGGACTCTCTACGAGCAGTACTTC. It specifies CASRDRTLYEQYF.

This clone was found a few times. This chain joins TRBV30 and TRBJ2-2; D possibly corresponds to TRBD1 (7 bases). The ends were cut back, 2 bases at V and 6 bases at J, with 13 bases in the middle. Germline loops: CDR1 GTSNPN, CDR2 SVGIG (reference sequence). The CDR3 loop spans 14 amino acids. In DNA form, the CDR3 reads TGTGCCTGGAGTATGGGACAGCGGGCCGGGGAGCTGTTTTTT. As protein: CAWSMGQRAGELFF.

This rearrangement joins TRBV25-1 to TRBJ2-1; 7 nucleotides agree with TRBD2. The J segment lost 10 bases and the V segment lost 1 base, leaving 4 bases of the junction unmatched. The CDR3 contains 13 residues. The germline CDR1 and CDR2 sequences are MGHDK and SYGVNS. The CDR3 region has the DNA TGTGCCAGCAGTGAATGGGCGGGAGTAGAGCAGTTCTTC. Translation gives CASSEWAGVEQFF.